The entry below describes one T cell receptor beta chain. These data belong to a study of cytomegalovirus exposure and HLA in healthy donors. Researchers ran the PCR with 60 Vbeta and 13 Jbeta primers. The assay was immunoSEQ multiplex PCR, and TCRdb's table has in-frame clones only and misses some. The sample has more than 100,000 clones, about two thirds seen once. Germline CDR1 reads MNHEY; CDR2 reads SVGAGI. V shed 5 bases, J shed 2 bases, and the junction held 4 bases outside the gene matches. This CDR3 is 15 amino acids long. The sequence was obtained from a man aged 50-60 years in good health and CMV-seropositive. The material sequenced was PBMCs. The chain combines TRBV6-5 with TRBJ1-5; TRBD1 agrees at 9 bases. CDR3 in DNA: TGTGCCAGCAGTGCGGACAGGGGAGGCAATCAGCCCCAGCATTTT. This translates into CASSADRGGNQPQHF.